A selection of T cell receptor beta chains follows, all from one sample in a study of blood T cell repertoires in COVID-19. Some clones are missing from TCRdb's copy, which holds only in-frame ones; the method was immunoSEQ multiplex PCR. The table has roughly 190,000 clones, roughly nine tenths seen once. Sequenced material: peripheral blood. These receptors came from a man aged 25-45 years with acute or convalescent COVID-19. Both conserved end residues are trimmed from each CDR3.

v_gene	CDR3aa
TRBV20-1	SASGTYEQY
TRBV29-1	SVRQGANGYT
TRBV7-9	ASSLGSGGQETQY
TRBV28	ASSREGVYGYT
TRBV5-1	ASSLGESGKLF
TRBV4-2	ASSQGMTTSGFQETQY
TRBV6-2/TRBV6-3	ASSRTGAGELF
TRBV3-1/TRBV3-2	ASSQDPGNNYGYT
TRBV11-2	ASSLGGRWNEQF
TRBV5-5	ASTPGATNEKLF
TRBV19	ASSLEGLAGGSTDTQY
TRBV28	ASQPSGYSNQPQH
TRBV29-1	SVDGGALYEQY
TRBV3-1/TRBV3-2	ATTEMSGQGVRGYT
TRBV23-1	VDRDRGGQPQH
TRBV7-9	ASSLQGYEAF
TRBV5-1	ASSCPSEHSYNEQF
TRBV30	AWSVGGGATNEKLF
TRBV11-3	ASSPGQGPQETQY
TRBV10-2	ASSESGAGDEQY
TRBV3-1/TRBV3-2	ASSQNLREVQETQY
TRBV6-5	ASSILSGGANEQF
TRBV18	ASSPSNSRHGGTEAF
TRBV5-1	ASSPHTGTDLGSKNTEAF
TRBV5-8	ASSLGLQINQPQH
TRBV24-1	ATRAENSYEQY
TRBV5-1	ASSLVGGRVVEQY
TRBV11-2	ASSRNRGTNYGYT
TRBV5-1	ASSYPAGVSTDTQY
TRBV18	ASSRRTVTDNEKLF
TRBV7-9	ASSLATGKSYEQY
TRBV2	ASSRQGAGTGELF
TRBV28	ASSLGTGRIYGYT
TRBV28	ASSSSLEKLF
TRBV28	ASSLGQAYGYT
TRBV4-1	ASSQEEIRYNSPLH
TRBV2	ASSERTVGGEKLF
TRBV10-3	AISGLAGGPLTDTQY
TRBV7-9	ASSLLETGNTIY
TRBV6-4	ASSEQGGVTEAF
TRBV7-3	ASSSYSGNTIY
TRBV6-6	ASHRNSYEQY
TRBV29-1	SVDGALSGNTIY
TRBV4-2	ASSQDLAAGGSGEQY
TRBV7-9	ASSPPPGYYEQY
TRBV19	ATSDRGHSPLH
TRBV7-8	ASSTSDRPRLNEKLF